This T cell receptor (beta chain) originates from a study of CD4 T cells in relation to SARS-CoV-2 and coronaviruses. This table comes from immunoSEQ multiplex PCR, and its TCRdb copy is limited to in-frame clones, with some not included. This sample has 60,000 to 85,000 clones; more than 85% occur once, and the top ten carry under 0.3%. This clone is a singleton in its sample. The V end was cut by 1 base, the J end by 10 bases, with 10 bases between. The CDR3 spans 12 residues. CD4+ T cells from unexposed donors were obtained before the COVID-19 pandemic (2011-2018). Source material: naive CD4+ T cells from PBMCs. Documented subset: naive CD4+ T cells isolated by negative enrichment. The rearrangement uses TRBV12-3 or TRBV12-4 and TRBJ1-1, with D possibly TRBD1 on 6 matching bases. This TCR was sampled from a human donor in good health. The CDR3 spells CASSLGGAGAFF. The CDR3 nucleotides read TGTGCCAGCAGTTTAGGGGGGGCGGGAGCTTTCTTT.